A selection of T cell receptor beta chains follows, all from one sample in a study of blood T cell repertoires in COVID-19. The protocol was immunoSEQ multiplex PCR, while the TCRdb copy is restricted to in-frame clones and leaves out a portion. The sample includes approximately 90,000 clones, about nine tenths of them seen just once. Sequences were obtained from peripheral blood. The receptors stem from a man in his sixties with acute or convalescent COVID-19. CDR3s leave out the opening cysteine and the closing phenylalanine or tryptophan.

V gene	CDR3 protein
TRBV6-5	ASRLNRGDNQPQH
TRBV7-2	ASSFSGKETQY
TRBV3-1/TRBV3-2	ASSRTGGTDTQY
TRBV18	ASSTGGTGTGNTIY
TRBV18	ASSPLGGQVRVETQY
TRBV28	ASSTGIYGYT
TRBV5-1	ASSLGLGGNEQF
TRBV2	ASSGRTSTNYGYT
TRBV4-1	ASSPRQFTNYGYT
TRBV19	ASTRLAGRTDTQY
TRBV5-4	ASSLAQGGSTEAF
TRBV6-5	ASITGTGRNEQY
TRBV27	ASTRTGMSGYT
TRBV18	ASSPGGVTEAF
TRBV3-1/TRBV3-2	ASSLAAGRTDSPLH
TRBV11-2	ASSLAPNQPQH
TRBV5-1	ASSIVPGPNTEAF
TRBV6-5	ASRRVGSYEQY
TRBV19	ASSPYQGPFYGYT
TRBV12-5	ASAKGSNQPQH
TRBV27	ASSRQLATNEQF
TRBV5-1	ASSLGTVPEAF
TRBV4-2	ASSPGLAGGNEQF
TRBV29-1	SVATGFGLYEQY
TRBV5-4	ASSKTDWSEQY
TRBV6-5	ASSLDSPNYGYT
TRBV6-5	ANRGSLNSPLH
TRBV27	ASSSQDREDYGYT
TRBV5-1	ASSSQERNEKLF
TRBV6-5	ASSYSGTGYSPLH